This is a list of T cell receptor beta chains from one sample in a study of blood T cell repertoires in COVID-19. The protocol was immunoSEQ multiplex PCR, while the TCRdb copy is restricted to in-frame clones and leaves out a portion. This sample has 300,000 to 400,000 clones, with 80% to 90% found just once. The specimen sequenced was peripheral blood. These receptors all come from a woman aged 50 to 65 with COVID-19, enrolled during active disease. Both conserved end residues are part of each CDR3. The D gene is left open where the match is weak. For some rows the clone size is stated as once, few or many, or as a class when expanded; others skip it.

j_call,clone_size,d_call,v_call,cdr3_nt,cdr3_aa
TRBJ2-7,.,TRBD2,TRBV27,TGTGCCAGCAGTTTATTAACGGGAGGGCCATACGAGCAGTACTTC,CASSLLTGGPYEQYF
TRBJ2-7,.,.,TRBV2,TGTGCCAGCAGGGAACTAGAGGACAAAATCTCCTACGAGCAGTACTTC,CASRELEDKISYEQYF
TRBJ2-5,once,.,TRBV27,TGTGCCAGCAGTGCGCCCCAAGAGACCCAGTACTTC,CASSAPQETQYF
TRBJ2-1,.,TRBD2,TRBV7-2,TGTGCCAGCAGCGTTAGCGGGTCCTCCTACAATGAGCAGTTCTTC,CASSVSGSSYNEQFF
TRBJ1-1,.,.,TRBV5-1,TGCGCCAGCAGCTTGGCCACCTCTCGGGGGGACACTGAAGCTTTCTTT,CASSLATSRGDTEAFF
TRBJ2-1,.,.,TRBV5-1,TGCGCCAGCAGCTTTCTCAATGAGCAGTTCTTC,CASSFLNEQFF
TRBJ2-5,.,.,TRBV21-1,TGTGCCAGCAGCAAAGTCTCAAACGGACTAGCGGGAGGGACGTCTGAAGAGACCCAGTACTTC,CASSKVSNGLAGGTSEETQYF
TRBJ2-7,.,TRBD1,TRBV2,TGTGCCAGCGGCGGGCAGGGGGCGTGGGAGCAGTACTTC,CASGGQGAWEQYF
TRBJ1-1,once,.,TRBV15,TGTGCCACCAGCAGAGACATTGAGGATGGAGCTTTCTTT,CATSRDIEDGAFF
TRBJ2-1,few,.,TRBV3-1/TRBV3-2,TGTGCCAGCAGTCTAGCGCCAAGCTCCTACAATGAGCAGTTCTTC,CASSLAPSSYNEQFF
TRBJ1-2,.,.,TRBV6-5,TGTGCCAGCAAAACCGGGACTAACTATGGCTACACCTTC,CASKTGTNYGYTF
TRBJ2-3,.,TRBD2,TRBV9,TGTGCCAGCAGCGTAGTGGGCGGGAGGGCCCCAGATACGCAGTATTTT,CASSVVGGRAPDTQYF
TRBJ2-2,.,.,TRBV6-5,TGTGCCAGCAGTTACCCTGACAGGTCGAACACCGGGGAGCTGTTTTTT,CASSYPDRSNTGELFF
TRBJ1-2,once,TRBD1,TRBV9,TGTGCCAGCAGCGCCGATGGGCGGGACAGGACTCTTACTAACTATGGCTACACCTTC,CASSADGRDRTLTNYGYTF
TRBJ2-5,.,TRBD2,TRBV7-7,TGTGCCAGCAGCTTATTCCTAGCGGGAGCTGTGGAGACCCAGTACTTC,CASSLFLAGAVETQYF
TRBJ1-3,.,.,TRBV5-6,TGTGCCAGCAGCCGCCCAAAGCCTGGAAACACCATATATTTT,CASSRPKPGNTIYF
TRBJ1-1,.,.,TRBV7-9,TGTGCCAGCAGCCCAACAGGTCCCCGCACTGAAGCTTTCTTT,CASSPTGPRTEAFF
TRBJ2-2,few,.,TRBV27,TGTGCCAGCAGAAAAGACAGAGCAACCGGGGAGCTGTTTTTT,CASRKDRATGELFF
TRBJ2-1,.,TRBD2,TRBV3-1/TRBV3-2,TGTGCCACTCAACCCTCAGCGGGAGACTACAATGAGCAGTTCTTC,CATQPSAGDYNEQFF
TRBJ2-3,.,TRBD2,TRBV5-4,TGTGCCAGCAGCTCGGGGGGTAGGGTCGGAACAGATACGCAGTATTTT,CASSSGGRVGTDTQYF
TRBJ1-4,.,.,TRBV18,TGTGCCAGCTCACCGCAAGAGGGTCTTAATGAAAAACTGTTTTTT,CASSPQEGLNEKLFF
TRBJ2-1,.,.,TRBV11-2,TGTGCCAGCAGCTTAGACACCAGCTCCTACAATGAGCAGTTCTTC,CASSLDTSSYNEQFF
TRBJ1-3,.,.,TRBV30,TGTGCCTGGGGGGGAGACAGGCTCCGTGGAAACACCATATATTTT,CAWGGDRLRGNTIYF
TRBJ1-2,.,TRBD1,TRBV20-1,TGCAGTGCTGGTGGACAGGGCGCTACGGAGGGCTACACCTTC,CSAGGQGATEGYTF
TRBJ2-1,.,.,TRBV20-1,TGCAGTGCTTCGAGGGGGAATGAGCAGTTCTTC,CSASRGNEQFF
TRBJ2-3,.,.,TRBV6-6,TGTGCCAGCAGTTACGGTACAGGACCTAGCACAGATACGCAGTATTTT,CASSYGTGPSTDTQYF
TRBJ2-2,many,TRBD1,TRBV27,TGTGCCAGCAGGAGAACTGACAGGGGGCAAATCGGGGAGCTGTTTTTT,CASRRTDRGQIGELFF
TRBJ1-1,.,.,TRBV21-1,TGTGCCAGCAGCAAAGTGAGGGGGCGTACTGAAGCTTTCTTT,CASSKVRGRTEAFF
TRBJ2-7,.,TRBD1,TRBV6-6,TGTGCCAGCAGCCGAGCCGGGACAGGGGGCGCCCCCTACGAGCAGTACTTC,CASSRAGTGGAPYEQYF
TRBJ1-3,.,TRBD1,TRBV6-2/TRBV6-3,TGTGCCAGCAGTCCGACAGGGTCTCTCTCTGGAAACACCATATATTTT,CASSPTGSLSGNTIYF
TRBJ2-7,few,TRBD2,TRBV3-1/TRBV3-2,TGTGCCAGCAGCCTCTGGACTAGCGGGAAGGGTTACGAGCAGTACTTC,CASSLWTSGKGYEQYF
TRBJ1-1,once,.,TRBV27,TGTGCCAGCAGTTTAAGTTCTGGGCAGGGTGTCATAGACACTGAAGCTTTCTTT,CASSLSSGQGVIDTEAFF
TRBJ1-2,.,.,TRBV11-3,TGTGCCAGCAGCTTAGGGTGGGGAGGCGGCTACACCTTC,CASSLGWGGGYTF
TRBJ2-3,once,.,TRBV11-3,TGTGCCAGCAGCTTACGAGGGACACTTGGTGGGGATACGCAGTATTTT,CASSLRGTLGGDTQYF
TRBJ2-7,.,.,TRBV11-2,TGTGCCAGCAGCTTAGATATAGGGAGTGGCGAGCAGTACTTC,CASSLDIGSGEQYF
TRBJ2-7,once,TRBD2,TRBV5-4,TGTGCCAGCAGCTCGAAACTAGCGCAGGACGAGCAGTACTTC,CASSSKLAQDEQYF
TRBJ1-3,.,TRBD1,TRBV6-6,TGTGCCAGCAGTCAGCCGGGACAGGCGAGCTCTGGAAACACCATATATTTT,CASSQPGQASSGNTIYF
TRBJ2-1,.,TRBD2,TRBV5-1,TGCGCCAGCAGCCGAATACTAGCGTCCAACAATGAGCAGTTCTTC,CASSRILASNNEQFF
TRBJ1-5,.,.,TRBV24-1,TGTGCCACCCCTTCGGTCCGCAATCAGCCCCAGCATTTT,CATPSVRNQPQHF
TRBJ1-5,.,.,TRBV6-2/TRBV6-3,TGTGCCAGCAGTTCCATGATGACCGCGGGGCCCCAGCATTTT,CASSSMMTAGPQHF
TRBJ2-7,.,TRBD2,TRBV4-2,TGTGCCAGCAGCCAACTAGCGGGAGCGCGTTACGAGCAGTACTTC,CASSQLAGARYEQYF
TRBJ2-2,.,.,TRBV5-4,TGTGCCAGCAGCTTTTCCGGAGGAACCGGGGAGCTGTTTTTT,CASSFSGGTGELFF
TRBJ1-2,few,.,TRBV29-1,TGCAGCGCAAGACAGGATCCCGGCTATGGCTACACCTTC,CSARQDPGYGYTF
TRBJ2-1,.,TRBD2,TRBV29-1,TGCAGCGTGACCGGGACTAGCTACAATGAGCAGTTCTTC,CSVTGTSYNEQFF
TRBJ1-2,.,TRBD1,TRBV5-4,TGTGCCAGCACCGGGGACAGCCCGTATGGCTACACCTTC,CASTGDSPYGYTF
TRBJ2-2,.,.,TRBV18,TGTGCCAGCTCACCACCCGCAGAAACCGGGGAGCTGTTTTTT,CASSPPAETGELFF
TRBJ2-7,.,TRBD2,TRBV7-2,TGTGCCAGCAGCTCAAGTACTAGCGGGAGCTCCTACGAGCAGTACTTC,CASSSSTSGSSYEQYF
TRBJ1-4,.,TRBD1,TRBV5-1,TGCGCCAGCAAAAAGATGACAGGGAGAGGAACTAATGAAAAACTGTTTTTT,CASKKMTGRGTNEKLFF
TRBJ1-1,.,TRBD1,TRBV7-2,TGTGCCAGCAGCCGGGGGACAGCGAACACTGAAGCTTTCTTT,CASSRGTANTEAFF
TRBJ2-7,.,TRBD1,TRBV6-6,TGTGCCAGCAGTCTCCGGGACAGAAGTACATTACTTCGGTACGAGCAGTACTTC,CASSLRDRSTLLRYEQYF
TRBJ1-6,.,.,TRBV11-2,TGTGCCAGCAGCTTGGGGGGGGTTGTCGCCTTTAATTCACCCCTCCACTTT,CASSLGGVVAFNSPLHF
TRBJ2-5,.,.,TRBV18,TGTGCCAGCTCACCTATAGCTGGCGAGACCCAGTACTTC,CASSPIAGETQYF
TRBJ2-1,.,TRBD1,TRBV7-9,TGTGCCAGCAGCTCGACAGGGCCGAGGGGGCAGTTCTTC,CASSSTGPRGQFF
TRBJ2-1,.,TRBD2,TRBV5-4,TGTGCCAGCAGGGAAGGGACTAGCGGGAAGTCCTACAATGAGCAGTTCTTC,CASREGTSGKSYNEQFF